Shown below are 21 T cell receptor beta chains from a single sample sequenced in a study of CD8 T cells in Susac syndrome. With random hexamers, about 0.5 to 1 ug RNA was reverse transcribed. MiXCR was run by TCRdb on the immunoSEQ multiplex PCR reads, yielding one entry per CDR3 protein. Among about 430,000 distinct CDR3 sequences listed, around 83% were seen once. The sequenced sample was CD8+ T cells from PBMCs. All receptors derive from a human donor with multiple sclerosis.

This chain joins TRBV20-1 and TRBJ2-7; D remains unclear. The CDR3 spans 14 residues. The germline V gene has CDR1 DFQATT and CDR2 SNEGSKA (reference sequence). V shed 0 bases and J shed 4 bases, with 13 bases lying between them. CDR3 in DNA: TGCAGTGCTAGAGATTCTTGGAAAAGTTACGAGCAGTACTTC. Translating it yields CSARDSWKSYEQYF.

This rearrangement joins TRBV28 to TRBJ2-1; 8 nucleotides match TRBD2. The CDR3 is 15 amino acids. Germline V CDR1 and CDR2: MDHEN, SYDVKM. V lost 2 bases to trimming and J lost 5 bases; unmatched junction nucleotides: 5. In nucleotides, the CDR3 is TGTGCCAGCAGTTTACGGCGGGAGGTTGACAATGAGCAGTTCTTC. This gives the protein CASSLRREVDNEQFF.

The chain joins TRBV4-1 to TRBJ1-1; D uncertain. Germline V gene data show CDR1 as MGHRA and CDR2 as YSYEKL. Trimming cost V 1 base and J 7 bases, with 7 bases left between them. CDR3 size: 12 residues. Here the CDR3 DNA reads TGCGCCAGCAGCCAAGGGCCCAATGAAGCTTTCTTT. This codes for CASSQGPNEAFF.

This chain links TRBV27 with TRBJ2-1, with D possibly TRBD2 on 6 matching bases. The V gene's germline CDR1 is MNHEY and CDR2 SMNVEV (reference sequence). CDR3 size: 14 residues. With 4 bases removed from V and 4 bases from J, the gap between germline ends came to 11 bases. The CDR3 nucleotides are TGTGCCAGCAGTTCTGTGGGACTGTACAATGAGCAGTTCTTC. It yields the protein CASSSVGLYNEQFF.

This chain uses TRBV7-9 with TRBJ1-2; D remains ambiguous. The V and J ends lost 2 bases and 0 bases respectively, with 7 bases between them. This CDR3 comprises 14 residues. CDR1 is SEHNR and CDR2 is FQNEAQ in the germline V gene (reference sequence). CDR3 protein: CASSLSGPNYGYTF. DNA for the CDR3: TGTGCCAGCAGCTTATCTGGACCTAACTATGGCTACACCTTC.

This chain joins TRBV30 and TRBJ1-2, with TRBD1 as a possible D gene (5 bases). From germline, CDR1 is GTSNPN and CDR2 SVGIG (reference sequence). V lost 0 bases to trimming and J lost 10 bases, with 15 bases between them. The CDR3 extends over 13 amino acids. The CDR3 DNA sequence: TGTGCCTGGAGTGTAGGGGACCATATGGCCTACACCTTC. Its translation: CAWSVGDHMAYTF.

Note on this clonotype: Compared with germline, one end of the junction differs, possibly owing to a read error. J is TRBJ2-1 and V is TRBV25-1; no clear D. CDR3 size: 12 residues. Germline CDR1 MGHDK, CDR2 SYGVNS. CDR3 region: CASGEYGNEQFF. CDR3 nucleotide sequence: TGTGCCAGCGGTGAATATGGCAATGAGCAGTTCTTC.

This rearrangement joins TRBV27 to TRBJ2-7; 10 nucleotides match TRBD2. The CDR3 is made up of 16 amino acids. Germline values: CDR1 MNHEY, CDR2 SMNVEV (reference sequence). Trimming took 4 bases from V and 3 from J; bases not matched to a gene: 9. The CDR3 nucleotides read TGTGCCAGCAGTTCCCTAGCGGGAGTGAACCGCTACGAGCAGTACTTC. Translating it yields CASSSLAGVNRYEQYF.

The chain is built from TRBV11-2 and TRBJ2-2, with 7 bases fitting TRBD1. Germline lookup yields CDR1 SGHAT and CDR2 FQNNGV. The CDR3 is made up of 14 amino acids. Trimming removed 5 bases from V and 5 bases from J; junction bases left unmatched: 5. The DNA for the CDR3 is TGTGCCAGCAGCGGAACACAGGGGACCGGGGAGCTGTTTTTT. Amino acid sequence: CASSGTQGTGELFF.

The V and J genes are TRBV7-9 and TRBJ1-2; no reliable D call. CDR1 is SEHNR, CDR2 FQNEAQ, per germline (reference sequence). Trimming left V 3 bases short and J 8 bases short, with 16 bases between. This CDR3 is built from 14 residues. The CDR3 reads CASSFDSAGIGYTF. CDR3 bases: TGTGCCAGCAGCTTCGACTCGGCCGGGATCGGCTACACCTTC.

The rearrangement joins TRBV6-1 to TRBJ1-1, with D uncertain. Germline CDR1 is MNHNS and CDR2 is SASEGT. The V end was cut by 6 bases, the J end by 0 bases, with 5 bases between. The CDR3 extends over 12 amino acids. CDR3 coding DNA: TGTGCCAGCAGAACGGTGAACACTGAAGCTTTCTTT. As protein: CASRTVNTEAFF.

The chain joins TRBV7-8 to TRBJ2-7; the D gene is possibly TRBD1 (5 bases). Germline CDR1 is SGHVS and CDR2 is FQNEAQ. This CDR3 is built from 14 residues. Trimming removed 5 bases at V and 0 bases at J, with 11 bases between. The CDR3 DNA follows: TGTGCCAGCAGCCATGTAGACAGCTCCTACGAGCAGTACTTC. Amino acids: CASSHVDSSYEQYF.

The chain has TRBV4-2 and TRBJ2-7, with D unclear. Germline V gene data show CDR1 as LGHNA and CDR2 as YNFKEQ. Trimming shortened V by 3 bases and J by 3 bases, and 3 bases separated the two germline ends. The CDR3 spans 11 residues. CDR3 DNA sequence: TGTGCCAGCAGCCATGGCTACGAGCAGTACTTC. Amino acids: CASSHGYEQYF.

J is TRBJ2-7 and V is TRBV18, with 9 bases identical to TRBD1. Germline trimming cut 4 bases from V and 5 bases from J; bases unmatched to any gene: 9. Germline CDR1 KGHSH, CDR2 LQKENI. The CDR3 is 15 residues long. The DNA for the CDR3 is TGTGCCAGCTCACGGCCGGGACAGGGAGGGAACGAGCAGTACTTC. It codes for CASSRPGQGGNEQYF.

This clonotype was observed a single time. V is TRBV29-1 and J is TRBJ2-7, with D unclear. Between the trimmed V and J ends, which lost 1 base and 0 bases, there was a span of 13 bases. Germline CDR1 reads SQVTM; CDR2 reads ANQGSEA. The CDR3 runs 15 residues. The CDR3 loop is CSVEVPATSSYEQYF. The CDR3 DNA follows: TGCAGCGTTGAAGTTCCGGCTACCTCCTCCTACGAGCAGTACTTC.

The rearrangement links TRBV28 to TRBJ1-5; D not certain. From germline, CDR1 is MDHEN and CDR2 SYDVKM. V was clipped by 7 bases and J by 2 bases, with 9 bases between them. CDR3 length equals 13 residues. The CDR3 is CASTRRGNQPQHF. The DNA for the CDR3 is TGTGCCAGCACCCGTAGGGGCAATCAGCCCCAGCATTTT. Variable domain in full (rest from reference TRBV28 and TRBJ1-5): DVKVTQSSRYLVKRTGEKVFLECVQDMDHENMFWYRQDPGLGLRLIYFSYDVKMKEKGDIPEGYSVSREKKERFSLILESASTNQTSMYLCASTRRGNQPQHFGDGTRLSIL.

The sample holds one count of this clonotype. J is TRBJ2-7 and V is TRBV7-2, with a weak D call TRBD2 (6 bases). The germline V and J ends were trimmed by 2 bases and 2 bases, with 13 bases remaining between them. Germline V gene sequence: CDR1 SGHTA, CDR2 FQGNSA. The CDR3 covers 15 residues. CDR3 in amino acids: CASSLTGLITYEQYF. Here the CDR3 DNA reads TGTGCCAGCAGCTTAACGGGACTGATTACCTACGAGCAGTACTTC.

The chain is built from TRBV7-8 and TRBJ2-1; 7 bases are shared with TRBD1. From germline, CDR1 is SGHVS and CDR2 FQNEAQ. CDR3 length: 16 residues. Unmatched junction bases numbered 16, after V lost 5 bases and J lost 9 bases. CDR3 sequence (DNA): TGTGCCAGCAGCCCCCGTCAGGGAGAAGGGGGCGGTGAGCAGTTCTTC. Translating gives CASSPRQGEGGGEQFF.

The chain is built from TRBV7-6 and TRBJ2-3, with D possibly TRBD2 on 6 matching bases. CDR3 size: 16 residues. The germline V gene encodes CDR1 SGHVS and CDR2 FNYEAQ. Trimming stripped 2 bases from V and 5 bases from J, with 17 bases between. CDR3 nucleotides: TGTGCCAGCAGCTTACAGGGCCGGAGGGCAGAAGATACGCAGTATTTT. This codes for CASSLQGRRAEDTQYF. The variable domain in full, with the rest retrieved from reference TRBV7-6 and TRBJ2-3, is GAGVSQSPRYKVTKRGQDVALRCDPISGHVSLYWYRQALGQGPEFLTYFNYEAQQDKSGLPNDRFSAERPEGSISTLTIQRTEQRDSAMYRCASSLQGRRAEDTQYFGPGTRLTVL.

The rearrangement links TRBV6-6 to TRBJ2-1; D tentatively fits TRBD1 or TRBD2 (5 bases each). Per the germline V gene, CDR1 is MNHNY and CDR2 is SVGAGI (reference sequence). CDR3 size: 13 residues. The V and J ends lost 0 bases and 10 bases respectively, with 10 bases between them. The CDR3 protein is CASSYSRWGEQFF. The CDR3 region has the DNA TGTGCCAGCAGTTACTCCCGTTGGGGGGAGCAGTTCTTC.

The V call is TRBV28, the J call TRBJ2-6; D may be TRBD1 (5 bases). V lost 3 bases to trimming and J lost 1 base, with 13 bases between them. Germline loops: CDR1 MDHEN, CDR2 SYDVKM. CDR3 size: 17 residues. The CDR3 DNA reads as TGTGCCAGCAGTTTTAGTCATAGGGGATCTGGGGCCAACGTCCTGACTTTC. It is translated as CASSFSHRGSGANVLTF.